These 25 T cell receptor beta chains came from one sample sequenced in a study of T cells expressing NK-cell markers. After re-calling the 5' RACE reads, TCRdb lists one entry per CDR3 protein, DNA absent. The sample has 400,000 to 500,000 distinct CDR3 sequences; the top ten hold 7.3%. The sequenced sample was blood T cells: a sorted CD56 or NKG2C T cell subset, CD4+ or CD8+ T cells, or bulk PBMC T cells (not recorded which). Source of these receptors: a woman aged 18-70 years in good health.

The chain combines TRBV5-1 with TRBJ2-5; TCRdb picks TRBD1, but there is no DNA to check that call. From germline, CDR1 is SGHRS and CDR2 YFSETQ. The CDR3 totals 15 residues. This CDR3 is CASSTTSTGLETQYF. Full variable domain (outside the CDR3, taken from reference TRBV5-1 and TRBJ2-5): KAGVTQTPRYLIKTRGQQVTLSCSPISGHRSVSWYQQTPGQGLQFLFEYFSETQRNKGNFPGRFSGRQFSNSRSEMNVSTLELGDSALYLCASSTTSTGLETQYFGPGTRLLVL.

The chain carries TRBV30 and TRBJ1-6; TCRdb names TRBD1, which stays unverified in the absence of DNA. Germline values: CDR1 GTSNPN, CDR2 SVGIG (reference sequence). The CDR3 totals 15 residues. The chain's CDR3 is CAWTPGRRQASPLHF.

The V gene is TRBV10-3, the J gene TRBJ2-5; as DNA is missing, the TRBD2 call by TCRdb cannot be tested. This CDR3 comprises 15 residues. In germline, CDR1 is ENHRY, CDR2 SYGVKD. This CDR3 reads CAISGTSGNQETQYF.

This sequence joins TRBV20-1 and TRBJ2-2. The germline V gene has CDR1 DFQATT and CDR2 SNEGSKA (reference sequence). The CDR3 is 13 amino acids. CDR3 loop: CSARDKPWGELFF.

This chain links TRBV12-3 or TRBV12-4 with TRBJ2-3; with no DNA, the TCRdb D assignment of TRBD2 cannot be verified. The CDR3 is 15 amino acids. This CDR3 is CASARRETSTDTQYF.

The genes are TRBV5-5 and TRBJ1-1; TCRdb's D call, TRBD1, is unchecked because there is no DNA. The CDR3 length is 15 residues. Germline lookup yields CDR1 SGHKS and CDR2 YYEKEE (reference sequence). CDR3 sequence: CASSIGHIQRTEAFF.

The rearrangement links TRBV4-3 to TRBJ2-5. The V gene's germline CDR1 is LGHNA and CDR2 YSLEER. The CDR3 has 16 residues. The CDR3 loop reads CASSQDAQKYQETQYF.

CDR3 sequence: CASSQEKGTVNEKLFF. V usage is TRBV4-1 and J usage is TRBJ1-4; lacking DNA, the TRBD1 call made by TCRdb goes unchecked. CDR1 is MGHRA, CDR2 YSYEKL, per germline. The CDR3 has 16 amino acids.

The rearrangement links TRBV12-3 or TRBV12-4 to TRBJ2-4; TCRdb designates TRBD1, a call that cannot be tested without DNA. The CDR3 contains 17 residues. The CDR3: CASSGHGQYNAKNIQYF.

This chain joins TRBV20-1 and TRBJ1-5. This CDR3 spans 14 amino acids. Germline V gene data show CDR1 as DFQATT and CDR2 as SNEGSKA (reference sequence). The CDR3 here is CSARDGQRNQPQHF.

The chain carries TRBV20-1 and TRBJ2-5. Germline CDR1 and CDR2: DFQATT and SNEGSKA (reference sequence). There are 13 residues in the CDR3. CDR3 in amino acids: CSARAGSLETQYF.

V is TRBV4-3 and J is TRBJ2-2; TCRdb proposes TRBD2, but this gene call is untestable without DNA. Per the germline V gene, CDR1 is LGHNA and CDR2 is YSLEER. The CDR3 contains 15 residues. CDR3 region: CASSVAGANTGELFF.

J is TRBJ2-3 and V is TRBV29-1; as DNA is missing, the TRBD1 call by TCRdb cannot be tested. The CDR3 length is 14 residues. CDR1 and CDR2 from the germline V gene are SQVTM and ANQGSEA. The CDR3 loop is CSVAGGPKGLAQYF.

The chain uses TRBV24-1 and TRBJ2-7; TCRdb indicates TRBD1, and absent DNA this call remains unverified. The CDR3 is 13 residues long. CDR1 is KGHDR and CDR2 is SFDVKD in the germline V gene. The CDR3 loop is CATGDSRNYEQYF.

V usage is TRBV20-1 and J usage is TRBJ2-3; absent DNA, TCRdb's TRBD1 call cannot be checked. The V gene's germline CDR1 is DFQATT and CDR2 SNEGSKA (reference sequence). This CDR3 is built from 15 residues. The CDR3 reads CSTKKGGTSTDTQYF.

J is TRBJ1-2 and V is TRBV6-1; TCRdb calls TRBD1, which cannot be checked without DNA. The CDR3 contains 15 residues. The germline gives CDR1 MNHNS, CDR2 SASEGT. The CDR3 loop is CASSEVGGRDYGYTF.

The rearrangement uses TRBV5-5 and TRBJ1-2; TCRdb reports TRBD1, a call that lacks DNA to check it against. Per the germline V gene, CDR1 is SGHKS and CDR2 is YYEKEE (reference sequence). The CDR3 runs 15 residues. The CDR3 loop reads CASSHGTGSNYGYTF.

J is TRBJ2-3 and V is TRBV4-2; TCRdb's D call, TRBD2, is unchecked because there is no DNA. The CDR3 spans 15 residues. CDR1 is LGHNA and CDR2 is YNFKEQ in the germline V gene. Here the CDR3 reads CASSQLEGRTDTQYF.

The rearrangement uses TRBV7-2 and TRBJ2-3. Germline CDR1 and CDR2: SGHTA and FQGNSA. The CDR3 consists of 13 residues. CDR3 residues: CASTQRSTDTQYF.

The rearrangement joins TRBV5-1 to TRBJ2-1; the TCRdb D gene call, TRBD2, has no DNA to confirm it. Germline values: CDR1 SGHRS, CDR2 YFSETQ. CDR3 size: 16 residues. The CDR3 sequence is CASSHNVGLAYNEQFF.

This CDR3 reads CASRLNSPGATDTQYF. This chain links TRBV6-1 with TRBJ2-3; TCRdb's D call, TRBD1, is unchecked because there is no DNA. Germline CDR1 MNHNS, CDR2 SASEGT. The CDR3 sequence is 16 residues long.

J is TRBJ2-5 and V is TRBV3-1. The CDR3 sequence is 12 residues long. The V gene's germline CDR1 is LGHDT and CDR2 YNNKEL (reference sequence). The CDR3 is CASSPYSETQYF.

This sequence joins TRBV4-3 and TRBJ2-1; TCRdb indicates TRBD1, and absent DNA this call remains unverified. This CDR3 spans 18 amino acids. Germline loops: CDR1 LGHNA, CDR2 YSLEER. The CDR3 protein is CASSQDLTDVIGWDEQFF.

The CDR3 reads CASSPPRGEQFF. The V gene is TRBV18, the J gene TRBJ2-1. The CDR3 runs 12 residues. Germline CDR1 is KGHSH and CDR2 is LQKENI.

V gene TRBV20-1 combines with J gene TRBJ2-7. The germline CDR1 and CDR2 sequences are DFQATT and SNEGSKA (reference sequence). The CDR3 runs to 12 residues. CDR3 sequence: CSARTPTYEQYF.